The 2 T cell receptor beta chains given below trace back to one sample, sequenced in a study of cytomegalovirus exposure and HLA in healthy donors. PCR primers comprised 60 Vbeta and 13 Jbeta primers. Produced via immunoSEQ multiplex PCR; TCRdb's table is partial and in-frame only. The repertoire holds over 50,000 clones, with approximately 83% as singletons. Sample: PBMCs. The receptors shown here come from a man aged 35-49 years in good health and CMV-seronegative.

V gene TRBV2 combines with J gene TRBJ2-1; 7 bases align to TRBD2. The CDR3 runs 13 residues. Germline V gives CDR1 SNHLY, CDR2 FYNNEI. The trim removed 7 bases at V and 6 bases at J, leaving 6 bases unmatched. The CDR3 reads CASTRGELNEQFF. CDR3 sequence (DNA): TGTGCCAGCACTCGGGGGGAACTCAATGAGCAGTTCTTC.

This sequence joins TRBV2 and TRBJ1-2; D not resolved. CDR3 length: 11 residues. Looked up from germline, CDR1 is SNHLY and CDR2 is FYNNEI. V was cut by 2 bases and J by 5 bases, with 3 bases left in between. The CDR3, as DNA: TGTGCCAGCAGTGAACAGTATGGCTACACCTTC. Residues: CASSEQYGYTF.